This entry features one T cell receptor (beta chain) sequence. Repertoires were generated with immunoSEQ multiplex PCR, while TCRdb's copy carries only in-frame clones and drops some. The table shows about 220,000 clones, with around 83% occurring only once. The data were taken from a study of blood T cell repertoires in COVID-19. Background on the study: The analysed material was cDNA or gDNA that came from T cells, B-cell-depleted T cells, or PBMCs.

CDR1 and CDR2 (germline): ENHRY, SYGVKD. The CDR3 is made up of 19 amino acids. The V gene end was trimmed by 3 bases and the J gene end by 0 bases; junction bases not matched to a gene: 13. This receptor was obtained from a man over 45 with active or convalescent COVID-19. The rearrangement links TRBV10-3 to TRBJ2-1; 8 nucleotides match TRBD2. The sample consisted of peripheral blood. Here the CDR3 reads CAISEGRLAGLNSYNEQFF. The CDR3 region has the DNA TGTGCCATCAGTGAAGGTAGGCTAGCGGGCCTCAACTCCTACAATGAGCAGTTCTTC.